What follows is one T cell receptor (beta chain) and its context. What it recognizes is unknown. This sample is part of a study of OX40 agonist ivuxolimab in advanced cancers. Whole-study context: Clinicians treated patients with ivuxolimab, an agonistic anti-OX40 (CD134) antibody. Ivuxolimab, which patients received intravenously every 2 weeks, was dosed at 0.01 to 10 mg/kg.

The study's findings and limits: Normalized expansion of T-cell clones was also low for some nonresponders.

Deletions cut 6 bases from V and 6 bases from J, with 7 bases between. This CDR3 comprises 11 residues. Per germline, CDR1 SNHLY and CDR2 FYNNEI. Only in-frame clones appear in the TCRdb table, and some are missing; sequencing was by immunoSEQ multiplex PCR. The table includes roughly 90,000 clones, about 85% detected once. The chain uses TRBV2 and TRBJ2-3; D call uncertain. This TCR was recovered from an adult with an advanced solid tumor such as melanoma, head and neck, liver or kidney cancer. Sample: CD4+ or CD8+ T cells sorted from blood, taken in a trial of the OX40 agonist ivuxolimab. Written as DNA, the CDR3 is TGTGCCAGCAGGTATTACGATACGCAGTATTTT. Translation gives CASRYYDTQYF.